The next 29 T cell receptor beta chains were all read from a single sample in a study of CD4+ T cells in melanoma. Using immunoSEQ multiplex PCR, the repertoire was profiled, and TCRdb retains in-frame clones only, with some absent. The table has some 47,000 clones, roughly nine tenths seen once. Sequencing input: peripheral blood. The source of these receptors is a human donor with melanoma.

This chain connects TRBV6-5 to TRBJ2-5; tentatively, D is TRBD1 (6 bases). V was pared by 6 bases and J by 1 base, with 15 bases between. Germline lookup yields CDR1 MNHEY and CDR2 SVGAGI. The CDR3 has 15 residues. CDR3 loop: CASRPRDTSQETQYF. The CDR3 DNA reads TGTGCCAGCAGACCCCGGGACACTTCCCAAGAGACCCAGTACTTC.

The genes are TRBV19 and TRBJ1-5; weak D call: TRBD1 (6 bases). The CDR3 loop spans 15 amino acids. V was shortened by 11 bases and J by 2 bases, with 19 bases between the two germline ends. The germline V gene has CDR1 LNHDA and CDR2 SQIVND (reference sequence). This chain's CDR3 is CAPLTGGQGNQPQHF. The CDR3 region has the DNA TGTGCCCCATTAACCGGGGGGCAGGGCAATCAGCCCCAGCATTTT.

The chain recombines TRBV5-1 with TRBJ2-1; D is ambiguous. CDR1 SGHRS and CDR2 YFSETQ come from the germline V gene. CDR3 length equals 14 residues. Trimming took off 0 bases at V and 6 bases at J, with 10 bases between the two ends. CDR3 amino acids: CASSLDGPPNEQFF. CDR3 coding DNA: TGCGCCAGCAGCTTGGATGGACCCCCCAATGAGCAGTTCTTC.

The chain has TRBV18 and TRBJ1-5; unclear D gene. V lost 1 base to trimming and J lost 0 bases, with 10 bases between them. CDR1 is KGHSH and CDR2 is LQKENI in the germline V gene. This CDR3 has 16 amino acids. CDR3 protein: CASSPRGAGSNQPQHF. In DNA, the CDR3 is TGTGCCAGCTCACCACGGGGTGCCGGTAGCAATCAGCCCCAGCATTTT. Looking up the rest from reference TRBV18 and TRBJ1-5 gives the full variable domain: NAGVMQNPRHLVRRRGQEARLRCSPMKGHSHVYWYRQLPEEGLKFMVYLQKENIIDESGMPKERFSAEFPKEGPSILRIQQVVRGDSAAYFCASSPRGAGSNQPQHFGDGTRLSIL.

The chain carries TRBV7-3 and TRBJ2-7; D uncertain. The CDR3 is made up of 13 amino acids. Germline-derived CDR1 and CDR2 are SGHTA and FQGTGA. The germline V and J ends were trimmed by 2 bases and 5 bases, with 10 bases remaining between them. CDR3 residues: CASSLSADHEQYF. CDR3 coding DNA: TGTGCCAGCAGCTTATCGGCGGACCACGAGCAGTACTTC.

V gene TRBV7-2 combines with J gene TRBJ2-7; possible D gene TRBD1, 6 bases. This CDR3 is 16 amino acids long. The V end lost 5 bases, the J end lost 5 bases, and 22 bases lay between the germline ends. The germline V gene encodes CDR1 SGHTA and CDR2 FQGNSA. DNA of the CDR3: TGTGCCAGCAGCCCCTGGACAGAAGGGGAGAGGAACGAGCAGTACTTC. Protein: CASSPWTEGERNEQYF.

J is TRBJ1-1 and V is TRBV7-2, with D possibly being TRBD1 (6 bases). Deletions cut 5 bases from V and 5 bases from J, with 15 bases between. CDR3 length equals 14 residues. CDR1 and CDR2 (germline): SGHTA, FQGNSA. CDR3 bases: TGTGCCAGCAGCCCTCCGGGGGGCGTGACTGAAGCTTTCTTT. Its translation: CASSPPGGVTEAFF.

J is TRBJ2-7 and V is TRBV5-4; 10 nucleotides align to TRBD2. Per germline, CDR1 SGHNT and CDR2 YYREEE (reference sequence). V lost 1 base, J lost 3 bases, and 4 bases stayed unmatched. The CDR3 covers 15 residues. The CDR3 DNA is TGTGCCAGCAGCTTGATAGCGGGGGGCCTCTACGAGCAGTACTTC. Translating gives CASSLIAGGLYEQYF.

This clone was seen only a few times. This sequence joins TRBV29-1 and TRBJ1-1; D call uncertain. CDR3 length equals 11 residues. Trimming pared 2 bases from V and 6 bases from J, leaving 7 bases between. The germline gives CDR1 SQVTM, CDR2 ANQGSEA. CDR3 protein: CSVELTSEAFF. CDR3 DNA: TGCAGCGTTGAATTAACATCTGAAGCTTTCTTT. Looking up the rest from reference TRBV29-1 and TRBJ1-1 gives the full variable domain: SAVISQKPSRDICQRGTSLTIQCQVDSQVTMMFWYRQQPGQSLTLIATANQGSEATYESGFVIDKFPISRPNLTFSTLTVSNMSPEDSSIYLCSVELTSEAFFGQGTRLTVV.

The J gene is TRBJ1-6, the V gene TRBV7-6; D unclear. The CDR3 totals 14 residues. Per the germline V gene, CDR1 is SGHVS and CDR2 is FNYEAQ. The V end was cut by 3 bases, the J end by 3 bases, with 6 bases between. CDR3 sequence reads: CASSFSDYNSPLHF. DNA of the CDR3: TGTGCCAGCAGCTTTTCCGACTATAATTCACCCCTCCACTTT.

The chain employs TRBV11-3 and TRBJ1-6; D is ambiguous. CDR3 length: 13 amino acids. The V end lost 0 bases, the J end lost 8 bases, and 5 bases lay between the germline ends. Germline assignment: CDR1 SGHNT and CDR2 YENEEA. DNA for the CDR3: TGTGCCAGCAGCTTAGATTTTGATTCACCCCTCCACTTT. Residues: CASSLDFDSPLHF.

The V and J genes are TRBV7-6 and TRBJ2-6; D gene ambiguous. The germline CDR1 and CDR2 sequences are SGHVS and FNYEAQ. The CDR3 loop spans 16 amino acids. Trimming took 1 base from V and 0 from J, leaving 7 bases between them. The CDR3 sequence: CASSLEAGSGANVLTF. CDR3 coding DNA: TGTGCCAGCAGCTTAGAAGCTGGCTCTGGGGCCAACGTCCTGACTTTC.

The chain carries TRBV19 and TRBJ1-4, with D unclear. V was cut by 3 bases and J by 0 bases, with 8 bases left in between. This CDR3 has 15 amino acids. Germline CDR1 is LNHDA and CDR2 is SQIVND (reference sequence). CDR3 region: CASSIFSATNEKLFF. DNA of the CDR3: TGTGCCAGTAGTATTTTCAGCGCAACTAATGAAAAACTGTTTTTT.

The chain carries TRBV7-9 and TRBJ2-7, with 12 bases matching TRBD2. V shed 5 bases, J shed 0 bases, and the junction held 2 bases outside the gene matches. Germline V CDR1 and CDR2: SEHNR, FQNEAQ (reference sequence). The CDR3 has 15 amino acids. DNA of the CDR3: TGTGCCAGCAGCATACTAGCGGGGGGCTCCTACGAGCAGTACTTC. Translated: CASSILAGGSYEQYF.

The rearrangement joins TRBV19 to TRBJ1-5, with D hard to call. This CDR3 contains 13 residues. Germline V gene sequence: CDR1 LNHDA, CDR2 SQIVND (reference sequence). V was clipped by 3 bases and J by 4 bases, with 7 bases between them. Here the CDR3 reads CASSIVVNQPQHF. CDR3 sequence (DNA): TGTGCCAGTAGTATTGTAGTGAATCAGCCCCAGCATTTT.

The chain's CDR3 is CASSYLTGTNYGYTF. The CDR3 bases are TGTGCCAGCAGTTACCTTACAGGGACCAACTATGGCTACACCTTC. The chain uses TRBV28 and TRBJ1-2; tentative D call: TRBD1 (6 bases). Trimming left V 4 bases short and J 2 bases short, with 14 bases between. This CDR3 is 15 amino acids long. The germline CDR1 and CDR2 sequences are MDHEN and SYDVKM.

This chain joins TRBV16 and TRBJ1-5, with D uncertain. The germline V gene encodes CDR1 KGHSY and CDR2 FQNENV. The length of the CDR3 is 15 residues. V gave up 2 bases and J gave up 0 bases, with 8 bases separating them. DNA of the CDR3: TGTGCCAGCAGCCAAGGGCAACCTAGCAATCAGCCCCAGCATTTT. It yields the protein CASSQGQPSNQPQHF.

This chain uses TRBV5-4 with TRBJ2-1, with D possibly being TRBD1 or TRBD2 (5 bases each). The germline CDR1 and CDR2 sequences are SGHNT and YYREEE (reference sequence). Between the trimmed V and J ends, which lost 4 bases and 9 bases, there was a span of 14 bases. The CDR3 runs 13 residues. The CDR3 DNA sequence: TGTGCCAGCAGCACTACGGGGCGAACTGAGCAGTTCTTC. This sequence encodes CASSTTGRTEQFF.

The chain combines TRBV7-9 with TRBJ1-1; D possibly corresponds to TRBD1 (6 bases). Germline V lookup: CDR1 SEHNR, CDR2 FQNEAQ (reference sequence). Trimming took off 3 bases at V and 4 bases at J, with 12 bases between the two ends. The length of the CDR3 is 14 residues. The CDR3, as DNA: TGTGCCAGCAGCTTTGGTACAGGGTTCACTGAAGCTTTCTTT. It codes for CASSFGTGFTEAFF.

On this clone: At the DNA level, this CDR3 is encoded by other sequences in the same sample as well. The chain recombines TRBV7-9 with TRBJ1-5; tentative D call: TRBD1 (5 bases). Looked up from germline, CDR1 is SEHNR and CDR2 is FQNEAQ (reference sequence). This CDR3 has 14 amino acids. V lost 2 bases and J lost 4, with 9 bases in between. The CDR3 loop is CASSLRGVNQPQHF. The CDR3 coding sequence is TGTGCCAGCAGCTTAAGAGGGGTAAATCAGCCCCAGCATTTT.

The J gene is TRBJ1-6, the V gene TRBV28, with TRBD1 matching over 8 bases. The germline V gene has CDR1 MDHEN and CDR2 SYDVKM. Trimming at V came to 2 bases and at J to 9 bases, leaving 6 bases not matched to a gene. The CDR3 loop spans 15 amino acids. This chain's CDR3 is CASSLGQGATSPLHF. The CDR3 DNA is TGTGCCAGCAGTTTAGGGCAGGGGGCTACTTCACCCCTCCACTTT. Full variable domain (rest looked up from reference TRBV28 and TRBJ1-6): DVKVTQSSRYLVKRTGEKVFLECVQDMDHENMFWYRQDPGLGLRLIYFSYDVKMKEKGDIPEGYSVSREKKERFSLILESASTNQTSMYLCASSLGQGATSPLHFGNGTRLTVT.

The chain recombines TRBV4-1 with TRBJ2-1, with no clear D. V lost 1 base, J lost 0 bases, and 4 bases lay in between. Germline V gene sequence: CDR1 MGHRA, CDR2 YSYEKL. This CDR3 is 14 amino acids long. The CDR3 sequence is CASSQGGSYNEQFF. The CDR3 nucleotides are TGCGCCAGCAGCCAAGGGGGCTCCTACAATGAGCAGTTCTTC.

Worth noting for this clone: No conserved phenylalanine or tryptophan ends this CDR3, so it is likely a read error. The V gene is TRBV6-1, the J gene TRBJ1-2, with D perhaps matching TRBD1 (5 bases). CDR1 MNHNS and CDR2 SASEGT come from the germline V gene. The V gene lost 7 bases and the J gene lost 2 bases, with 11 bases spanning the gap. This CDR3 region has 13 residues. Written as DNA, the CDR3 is TGTGCCAGCATTGAGGGACGGAACTATGGCTACACCCTC. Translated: CASIEGRNYGYTL.

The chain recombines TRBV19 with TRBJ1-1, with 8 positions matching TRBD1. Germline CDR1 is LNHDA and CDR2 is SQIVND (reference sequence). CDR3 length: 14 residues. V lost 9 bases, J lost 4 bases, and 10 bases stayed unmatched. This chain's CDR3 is CASWRQGRATEAFF. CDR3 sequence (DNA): TGTGCCAGCTGGCGACAGGGGAGGGCCACTGAAGCTTTCTTT.

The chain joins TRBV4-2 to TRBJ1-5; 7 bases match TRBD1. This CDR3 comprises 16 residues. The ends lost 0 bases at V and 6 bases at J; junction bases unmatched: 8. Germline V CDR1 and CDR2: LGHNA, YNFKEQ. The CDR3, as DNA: TGTGCCAGCAGCCAAGATCAAGGACAGGCAGGTCAGCCCCAGCATTTT. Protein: CASSQDQGQAGQPQHF.

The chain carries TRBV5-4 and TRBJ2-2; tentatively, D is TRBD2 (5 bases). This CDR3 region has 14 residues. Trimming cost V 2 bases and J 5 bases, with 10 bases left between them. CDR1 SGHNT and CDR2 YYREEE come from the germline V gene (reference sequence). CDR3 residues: CASSLVRGTGELFF. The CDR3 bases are TGTGCCAGCAGCTTAGTTAGAGGGACCGGGGAGCTGTTTTTT.

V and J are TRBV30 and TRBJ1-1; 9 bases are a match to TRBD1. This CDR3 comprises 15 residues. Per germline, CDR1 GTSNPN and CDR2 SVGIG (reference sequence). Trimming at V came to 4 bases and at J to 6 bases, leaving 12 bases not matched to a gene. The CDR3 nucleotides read TGTGCCTGGAAGGAAGTTGGGACAGGGCCGGCTGAAGCTTTCTTT. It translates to CAWKEVGTGPAEAFF.

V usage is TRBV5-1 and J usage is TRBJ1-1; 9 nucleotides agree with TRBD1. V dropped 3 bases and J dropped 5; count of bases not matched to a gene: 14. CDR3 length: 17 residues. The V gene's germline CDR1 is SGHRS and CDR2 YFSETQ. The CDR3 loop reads CASSSGEGQGRRTEAFF. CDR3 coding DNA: TGCGCCAGCAGCTCGGGTGAGGGACAGGGAAGAAGAACTGAAGCTTTCTTT.

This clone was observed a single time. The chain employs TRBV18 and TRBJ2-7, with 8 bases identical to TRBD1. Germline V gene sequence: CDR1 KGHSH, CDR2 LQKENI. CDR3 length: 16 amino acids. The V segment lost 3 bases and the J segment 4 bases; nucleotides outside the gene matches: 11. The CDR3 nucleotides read TGTGCCAGCTCACCTTCAGCCCCAGGGACAGGATACGAGCAGTACTTC. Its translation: CASSPSAPGTGYEQYF.